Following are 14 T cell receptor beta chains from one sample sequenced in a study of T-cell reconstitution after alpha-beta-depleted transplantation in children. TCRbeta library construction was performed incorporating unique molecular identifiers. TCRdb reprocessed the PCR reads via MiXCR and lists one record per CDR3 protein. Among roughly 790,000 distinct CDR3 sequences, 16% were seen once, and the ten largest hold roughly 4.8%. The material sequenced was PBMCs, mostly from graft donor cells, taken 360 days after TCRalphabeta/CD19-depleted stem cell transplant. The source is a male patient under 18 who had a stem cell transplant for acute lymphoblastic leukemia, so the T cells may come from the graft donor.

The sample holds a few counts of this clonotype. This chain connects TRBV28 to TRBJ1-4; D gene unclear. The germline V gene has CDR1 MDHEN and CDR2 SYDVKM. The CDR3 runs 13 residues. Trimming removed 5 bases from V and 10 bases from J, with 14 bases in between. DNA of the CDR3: TGTGCCAGCAGTCTACGGACGCTCCTAAAACTGTTTTTT. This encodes CASSLRTLLKLFF. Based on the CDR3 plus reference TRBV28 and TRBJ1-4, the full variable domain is DVKVTQSSRYLVKRTGEKVFLECVQDMDHENMFWYRQDPGLGLRLIYFSYDVKMKEKGDIPEGYSVSREKKERFSLILESASTNQTSMYLCASSLRTLLKLFFGSGTQLSVL.

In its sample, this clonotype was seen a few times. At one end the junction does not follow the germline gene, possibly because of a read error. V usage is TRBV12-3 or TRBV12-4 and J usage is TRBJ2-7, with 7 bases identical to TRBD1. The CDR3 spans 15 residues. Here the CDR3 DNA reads TGTGCCAGCAATTTACAGGGGTCCCCGTATGACGAGCAGTACTTC. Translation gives CASNLQGSPYDEQYF.

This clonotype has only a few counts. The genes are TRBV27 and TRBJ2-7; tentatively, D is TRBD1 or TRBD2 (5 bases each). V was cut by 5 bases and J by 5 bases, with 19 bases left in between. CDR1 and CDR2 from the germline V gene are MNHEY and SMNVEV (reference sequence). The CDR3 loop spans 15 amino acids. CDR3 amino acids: CASSPLGTLPHEQYF. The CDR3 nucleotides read TGTGCCAGCAGTCCCCTCGGGACGCTTCCCCACGAGCAGTACTTC.

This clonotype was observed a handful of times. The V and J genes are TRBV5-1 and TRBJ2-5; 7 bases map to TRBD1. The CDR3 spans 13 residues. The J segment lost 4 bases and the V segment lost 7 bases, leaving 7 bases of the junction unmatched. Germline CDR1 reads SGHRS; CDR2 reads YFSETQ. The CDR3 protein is CASYTGEGETQYF. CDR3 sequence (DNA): TGCGCCAGCTATACAGGGGAAGGAGAGACCCAGTACTTC.

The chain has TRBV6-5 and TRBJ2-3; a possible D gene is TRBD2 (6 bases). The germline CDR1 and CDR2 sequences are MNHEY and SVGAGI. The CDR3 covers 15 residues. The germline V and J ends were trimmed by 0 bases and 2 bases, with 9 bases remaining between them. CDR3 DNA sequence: TGTGCCAGCAGTTACTCGGGACTCCCCACAGATACGCAGTATTTT. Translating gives CASSYSGLPTDTQYF.

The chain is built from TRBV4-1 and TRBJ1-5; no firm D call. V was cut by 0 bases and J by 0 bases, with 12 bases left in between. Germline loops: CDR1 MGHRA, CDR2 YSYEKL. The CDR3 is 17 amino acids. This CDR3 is CASSQELLKHSNQPQHF. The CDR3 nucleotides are TGCGCCAGCAGCCAAGAGCTCCTAAAGCATAGCAATCAGCCCCAGCATTTT.

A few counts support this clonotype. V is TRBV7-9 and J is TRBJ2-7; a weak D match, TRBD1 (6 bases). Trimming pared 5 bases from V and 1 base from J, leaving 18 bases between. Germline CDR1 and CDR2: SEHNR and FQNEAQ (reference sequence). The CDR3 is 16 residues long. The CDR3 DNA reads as TGTGCCAGCAGCCCATTCAGGGGAGCTTGGTCCTACGAGCAGTACTTC. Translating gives CASSPFRGAWSYEQYF.

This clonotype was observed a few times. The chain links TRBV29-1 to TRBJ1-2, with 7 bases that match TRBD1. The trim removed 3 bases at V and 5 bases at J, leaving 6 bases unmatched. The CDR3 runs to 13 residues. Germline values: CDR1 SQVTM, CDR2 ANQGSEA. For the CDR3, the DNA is TGCAGCGTTGAGAACAGGGGCCGTTATGGCTACACCTTC. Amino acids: CSVENRGRYGYTF.

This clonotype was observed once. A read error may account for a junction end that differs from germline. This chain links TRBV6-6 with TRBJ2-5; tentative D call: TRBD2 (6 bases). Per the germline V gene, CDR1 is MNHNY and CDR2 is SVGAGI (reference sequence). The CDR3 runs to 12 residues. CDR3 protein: CASSYISGEKSF. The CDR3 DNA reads TGTGCCAGCAGTTACATCTCGGGGGAGAAGAGCTTC.

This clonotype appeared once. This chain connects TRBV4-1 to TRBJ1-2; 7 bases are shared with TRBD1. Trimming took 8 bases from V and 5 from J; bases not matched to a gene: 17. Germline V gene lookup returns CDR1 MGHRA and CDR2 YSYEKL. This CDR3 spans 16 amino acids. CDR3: CASGLNWDRRKYGYTF. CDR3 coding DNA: TGCGCCAGCGGCTTAAATTGGGACAGAAGGAAATATGGCTACACCTTC.

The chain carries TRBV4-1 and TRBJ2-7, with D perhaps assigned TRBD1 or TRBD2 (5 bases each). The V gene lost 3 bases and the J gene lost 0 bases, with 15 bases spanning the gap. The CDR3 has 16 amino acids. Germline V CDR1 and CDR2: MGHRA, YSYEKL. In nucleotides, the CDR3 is TGCGCCAGCAGCCAGTGGGCAAGAGGGGTCTCCTACGAGCAGTACTTC. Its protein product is CASSQWARGVSYEQYF.

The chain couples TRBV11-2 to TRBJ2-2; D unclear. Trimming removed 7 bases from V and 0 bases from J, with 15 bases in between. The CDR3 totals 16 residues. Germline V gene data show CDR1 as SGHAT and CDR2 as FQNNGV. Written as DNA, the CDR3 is TGTGCCAGCACCTACCGGGCAGTCCCGAACACCGGGGAGCTGTTTTTT. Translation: CASTYRAVPNTGELFF. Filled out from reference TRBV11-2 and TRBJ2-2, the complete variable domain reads EAGVAQSPRYKIIEKRQSVAFWCNPISGHATLYWYQQILGQGPKLLIQFQNNGVVDDSQLPKDRFSAERLKGVDSTLKIQPAKLEDSAVYLCASTYRAVPNTGELFFGEGSRLTVL.

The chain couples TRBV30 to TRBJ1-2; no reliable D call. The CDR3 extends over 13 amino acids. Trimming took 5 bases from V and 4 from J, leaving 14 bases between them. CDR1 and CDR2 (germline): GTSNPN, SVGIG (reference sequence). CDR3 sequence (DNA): TGTGCCTGGCGAGGCTTCGAGCCCTATGGCTACACCTTC. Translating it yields CAWRGFEPYGYTF.

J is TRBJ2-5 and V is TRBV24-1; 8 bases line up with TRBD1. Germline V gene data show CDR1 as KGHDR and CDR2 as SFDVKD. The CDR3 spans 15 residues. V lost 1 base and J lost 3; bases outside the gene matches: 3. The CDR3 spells CATSDLGTGKETQYF. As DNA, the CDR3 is TGTGCCACCAGTGATTTAGGGACAGGAAAAGAGACCCAGTACTTC.